This T cell receptor beta chain was obtained from a study of breast tumors, draining lymph nodes, adjacent tissues. This clonotype has a count of ten or more. Its specificity is not known. MiXCR, run by TCRdb on the multiplex PCR reads, gives a single entry per CDR3 protein. The table includes about 230,000 distinct CDR3 sequences, less than 40% detected once. General study points: Tumor T cell lymph node origin was a supported hypothesis, not proven. Compared with lymph nodes, tumors were less diverse; compared with nontumor tissue, more. Data fit most tumor T cells coming from lymph node, expanding in tumor.

Samples came from axillary lymph nodes draining the breast cancer. The length of the CDR3 is 14 residues. V dropped 0 bases and J dropped 1 base, with 7 bases sitting between them. CDR1 SGDLS and CDR2 YYNGEE come from the germline V gene. Sequences were obtained from axillary lymph node tissue. The source is a female donor with breast cancer. Some clones in this sample may be carry-over from other donors' samples. The genes are TRBV9 and TRBJ2-5; D may correspond to TRBD1 or TRBD2 (5 bases each). The CDR3: CASSVGGSQETQYF. CDR3 DNA: TGTGCCAGCAGCGTAGGGGGGAGCCAAGAGACCCAGTACTTC.